This TCR beta chain was profiled in a study of regulatory T cells in long-lasting Graves disease. Time point reported: newly diagnosed GD, antithyroid drugs for less than 3 months. The TCR library was made from RNA extracted from PBMCs. Whole-study results and caveats: Persistent disease was associated with favored TRBV28 usage and with favored use of TRBJ1-2 and TRBJ2-5.

The CDR3 loop spans 15 amino acids. Looked up from germline, CDR1 is SEHNR and CDR2 is FQNEAQ (reference sequence). With regard to this clonotype: The antigen remains unidentified.

Combining iRepertoire HTBI primers with Arm-PCR of CDR3 regions, the authors built TCR beta libraries. From the multiplex PCR reads, TCRdb called clonotypes with MiXCR, one entry per CDR3 protein. The sample includes hundreds of thousands of distinct CDR3 sequences, around 17% of them seen just once. This same sample was also taken into another study, of T cells in Graves' hyperthyroidism and ophthalmopathy.

The sample here was peripheral blood mononuclear cells (PBMCs), taken at new diagnosis, from a patient treated with antithyroid drugs. The chain carries TRBV7-9 and TRBJ2-3; D perhaps matches TRBD2 (5 bases). Gene TRBJ2-7 matches the end of the DNA better, so the J call may be wrong. This TCR derives from a man aged 35-49 years with Graves disease. CDR3 in DNA: TGTGCCAGCAGCCATACCGGGGATCAGACCTACGAGCAGTACTTC. This sequence encodes CASSHTGDQTYEQYF.